The rows below give T cell receptor beta chains drawn from one sample of a study of T cell repertoires in ileal Crohn's disease. Clones were sequenced by immunoSEQ multiplex PCR, and TCRdb holds only the in-frame ones, with some missing. The table has 5,500 to 8,500 clones, over 70% seen once. Sequenced sample: ileal tissue. Source of these receptors: an adult with Crohn's disease. Both conserved end residues are part of each CDR3. Fields, in order: V gene, CDR3 length, D gene, clone size, J gene, CDR3 protein, CDR3 DNA. A D gene is named only where the DNA matches it firmly. For some rows the clone size is stated as once, few or many, or as a class when expanded; others skip it.

v_call: TRBV6-5
cdr3_length: 13
d_call: NA
clone_size: few
j_call: TRBJ2-5
cdr3_aa: CASSYTRRETQYF
cdr3_nt: TGTGCCAGCAGTTACACTAGAAGGGAGACCCAGTACTTC

v_call: TRBV7-3
cdr3_length: 15
d_call: NA
clone_size: NA
j_call: TRBJ1-5
cdr3_aa: CASSPAGLLGQPQHF
cdr3_nt: TGTGCCAGCAGCCCCGCGGGCCTCTTAGGTCAGCCCCAGCATTTT

v_call: TRBV11-2
cdr3_length: 16
d_call: TRBD1
clone_size: once
j_call: TRBJ2-7
cdr3_aa: CASSFHLGTGTYEQYF
cdr3_nt: TGTGCCAGCAGCTTTCATTTGGGGACAGGGACCTACGAGCAGTACTTC

v_call: TRBV6-5
cdr3_length: 13
d_call: NA
clone_size: NA
j_call: TRBJ1-5
cdr3_aa: CASSPGSNQPQHF
cdr3_nt: TGTGCCAGCAGTCCCGGTTCTAATCAGCCCCAGCATTTT

v_call: TRBV10-1
cdr3_length: 17
d_call: TRBD1
clone_size: NA
j_call: TRBJ1-4
cdr3_aa: CASSGYRKRTGVEKLFF
cdr3_nt: TGCGCCAGCAGTGGTTATCGTAAAAGGACAGGGGTTGAAAAACTGTTTTTT

v_call: TRBV7-2
cdr3_length: 15
d_call: TRBD1
clone_size: NA
j_call: TRBJ1-3
cdr3_aa: CASSTSGTGGDTIYF
cdr3_nt: TGTGCCAGCAGCACCTCCGGGACAGGGGGTGACACCATATATTTT

v_call: TRBV4-1
cdr3_length: 18
d_call: NA
clone_size: NA
j_call: TRBJ2-6
cdr3_aa: CASSQLAGEHPGANVLTF
cdr3_nt: TGCGCCAGCAGCCAATTGGCAGGCGAACATCCTGGGGCCAACGTCCTGACTTTC

v_call: TRBV19
cdr3_length: 15
d_call: TRBD2
clone_size: few
j_call: TRBJ2-7
cdr3_aa: CASSPTIAGAGEQYF
cdr3_nt: TGTGCCAGTAGCCCCACTATAGCGGGAGCTGGAGAGCAGTACTTC

v_call: TRBV28
cdr3_length: 15
d_call: NA
clone_size: NA
j_call: TRBJ1-5
cdr3_aa: CASSRRLAKGQPQHF
cdr3_nt: TGTGCCAGCAGCCGCAGGTTGGCGAAAGGTCAGCCCCAGCATTTT

v_call: TRBV19
cdr3_length: 16
d_call: TRBD2
clone_size: NA
j_call: TRBJ2-2
cdr3_aa: CASSSAGGPLSGELFF
cdr3_nt: TGTGCCAGTAGTTCAGCGGGAGGGCCTTTGTCCGGGGAGCTGTTTTTT

v_call: TRBV7-8
cdr3_length: 13
d_call: NA
clone_size: NA
j_call: TRBJ2-7
cdr3_aa: CASSLGTTYEQYF
cdr3_nt: TGTGCCAGCAGCTTGGGGACAACCTACGAGCAGTACTTC